This T cell receptor (beta chain) is drawn from a study of TIL therapy for anti-PD-1-resistant metastatic lung cancer. Sequencing used immunoSEQ v3. Only in-frame clones appear in the TCRdb table, and some are missing; sequencing was by immunoSEQ multiplex PCR. The data contain more than 90,000 clones, roughly 65% of them singletons. From germline, CDR1 is MNHEY and CDR2 SVGEGT. Deletions cut 5 bases from V and 14 bases from J, with 16 bases between. The CDR3 runs to 12 residues. Overall study findings and caveats: TIL cultures after expansion showed higher clonality and lower diversity than baseline tumor (median roughly 6.3% vs 31%).

This clone was counted many times. The target antigen is unknown. Time point described: pre-treatment sample, taken before nivolumab and TIL therapy. Tumor tissue came from excised metastases, mostly pleural nodules or supraclavicular lymph nodes. J is TRBJ1-3 and V is TRBV6-2 or TRBV6-3, with D possibly being TRBD1 (5 bases). The sequences come from tumor tissue, collected at baseline. The receptor's source is a person aged 25 to 85 with non-small cell lung cancer. CDR3 nucleotides: TGTGCCAGCAGTGATCCGGGACGCGCGGTATATTTT. Amino acid sequence: CASSDPGRAVYF.